Below are 18 T cell receptor beta chains sequenced from a single sample in a study of beta chain features in type 1 diabetes. Isolated RNA was reverse transcribed in full, so expressed TCRB transcripts were sequenced. Libraries were prepared by immunoSEQ multiplex PCR; TCRdb keeps only in-frame clonotypes and omits some of them. This sample has about 300,000 clones, with about 8% found just once. Sequencing was performed on central memory CD4+ T cells from blood. Receptors originate from a woman younger than 35 in good health.

This chain uses TRBV15 with TRBJ2-2; D gene unclear. CDR3 length: 15 amino acids. The V gene's germline CDR1 is LNHNV and CDR2 YYDKDF (reference sequence). Deletions cut 0 bases from V and 6 bases from J, with 11 bases between. This CDR3 reads CATSRDLTAPGELFF. CDR3 sequence (DNA): TGTGCCACCAGCAGAGATCTTACAGCGCCCGGGGAGCTGTTTTTT.

The chain links TRBV5-6 to TRBJ1-2; TRBD1 is a possible D gene (6 bases). V was shortened by 0 bases and J by 1 base, with 10 bases between the two germline ends. Germline V gene data show CDR1 as SGHDT and CDR2 as YYEEEE. The CDR3 runs to 15 residues. CDR3 protein: CASSLDPGDNYGYTF. CDR3 sequence (DNA): TGTGCCAGCAGCTTGGATCCAGGGGATAACTATGGCTACACCTTC.

This clone came up a few times. V usage is TRBV5-4 and J usage is TRBJ1-2; 10 nucleotides line up with TRBD1. Trimming cost V 3 bases and J 4 bases; bases outside gene matches: 3. The CDR3 is made up of 14 amino acids. CDR1 SGHNT and CDR2 YYREEE come from the germline V gene (reference sequence). In DNA form, the CDR3 reads TGTGCCAGCAGCTCGGACAGGGGGATCTATGGCTACACCTTC. Its protein product is CASSSDRGIYGYTF.

The rearrangement links TRBV19 to TRBJ1-3; D uncertain. This CDR3 region has 14 residues. Looked up from germline, CDR1 is LNHDA and CDR2 is SQIVND (reference sequence). With 7 bases removed from V and 0 bases from J, the gap between germline ends came to 10 bases. CDR3 sequence reads: CASTEVVSGNTIYF. The CDR3 DNA reads TGTGCCAGTACCGAGGTGGTCTCTGGAAACACCATATATTTT. The full variable domain, in which reference TRBV19 and TRBJ1-3 provide the parts outside the CDR3, is DGGITQSPKYLFRKEGQNVTLSCEQNLNHDAMYWYRQDPGQGLRLIYYSQIVNDFQKGDIAEGYSVSREKKESFPLTVTSAQKNPTAFYLCASTEVVSGNTIYFGEGSWLTVV.

V and J are TRBV6-5 and TRBJ2-7; 7 positions match TRBD1. J gave up 2 bases and V 5 bases, and 9 bases lay outside the gene matches. The CDR3 length is 15 residues. Germline lookup yields CDR1 MNHEY and CDR2 SVGAGI. The CDR3 spells CASSHKTTGAYEQYF. The CDR3 region has the DNA TGTGCCAGCAGTCACAAAACCACAGGGGCCTACGAGCAGTACTTC.

There are a few counts of this clone. J is TRBJ1-6 and V is TRBV21-1; the D call TRBD1 from the table was never checked on the DNA. TRBV21-1 constitutes a pseudogene. CDR3 length: 19 amino acids. The CDR3 loop reads CASRNSGDRERLNNSPLHF. The CDR3 bases are TGTGCCAGCAGAAATTCCGGGGACAGGGAGAGGCTCAATAATTCACCCCTCCACTTT.

This clone was seen a handful of times. This sequence joins TRBV18 and TRBJ2-7; D unclear. CDR3 length equals 13 residues. Trimming pared 3 bases from V and 3 bases from J, leaving 9 bases between. Germline lookup yields CDR1 KGHSH and CDR2 LQKENI. Here the CDR3 DNA reads TGTGCCAGCTCACCTGCTGGATACTACGAGCAGTACTTC. This sequence encodes CASSPAGYYEQYF.

This chain joins TRBV7-2 and TRBJ1-6, with no clear D. This CDR3 has 15 amino acids. The V gene's germline CDR1 is SGHTA and CDR2 FQGNSA. The V gene lost 4 bases and the J gene lost 7 bases, with 14 bases spanning the gap. The CDR3 loop reads CASSSTRLRNSPLHF. In DNA form, the CDR3 reads TGTGCCAGCAGCTCTACCAGGCTCCGAAATTCACCCCTCCACTTT.

At least ten counts were recorded for this clone. V and J are TRBV5-6 and TRBJ1-1; D is unresolved. This CDR3 region has 12 residues. Trimming shortened V by 2 bases and J by 3 bases, and 5 bases separated the two germline ends. The germline gives CDR1 SGHDT, CDR2 YYEEEE. As DNA, the CDR3 is TGTGCCAGCAGCTTCTTATACACTGAAGCTTTCTTT. This codes for CASSFLYTEAFF. Supplemented by reference TRBV5-6 and TRBJ1-1, the full variable domain reads DAGVTQSPTHLIKTRGQQVTLRCSPKSGHDTVSWYQQALGQGPQFIFQYYEEEERQRGNFPDRFSGHQFPNYSSELNVNALLLGDSALYLCASSFLYTEAFFGQGTRLTVV.

In its sample, this clone was seen a few times. This chain links TRBV7-9 with TRBJ1-5; TRBD1 is a possible D gene (5 bases). CDR1 is SEHNR, CDR2 FQNEAQ, per germline (reference sequence). The CDR3 runs 16 residues. Trimming cost V 1 base and J 4 bases, with 14 bases left between them. The CDR3 loop is CASSLVSGVRNQPQHF. The CDR3 DNA sequence: TGTGCCAGCAGCTTAGTTTCGGGGGTCCGTAATCAGCCCCAGCATTTT.

In its sample, this clone was seen a few times. The chain is built from TRBV28 and TRBJ1-1; no reliable D call. Deletions cut 4 bases from V and 0 bases from J, with 9 bases between. Germline assignment: CDR1 MDHEN and CDR2 SYDVKM. This CDR3 has 14 residues. The CDR3: CASSWNGMNTEAFF. Written as DNA, the CDR3 is TGTGCCAGCAGTTGGAACGGGATGAACACTGAAGCTTTCTTT.

This clone was seen many times. The CDR3 is CASRRLRWDTQYF. DNA for the CDR3: TGTGCCAGCAGGCGCCTCCGATGGGATACGCAGTATTTT. This chain connects TRBV2 to TRBJ2-3; D not certain. Trimming took off 6 bases at V and 6 bases at J, with 13 bases between the two ends. The CDR3 is 13 amino acids. The germline CDR1 and CDR2 sequences are SNHLY and FYNNEI.

The chain has TRBV4-3 and TRBJ2-1, with D tentatively TRBD2 (6 bases). The V end lost 2 bases, the J end lost 10 bases, and 15 bases lay between the germline ends. Germline V gene lookup returns CDR1 LGHNA and CDR2 YSLEER. The CDR3 length is 14 residues. The CDR3 DNA reads as TGCGCCAGCAGCCAACAGACCCGAGGGAGGGAGCAGTTCTTC. Translating gives CASSQQTRGREQFF.

The sample holds many counts of this clone. This sequence joins TRBV2 and TRBJ2-5; possibly TRBD2 for D (5 bases). Germline loops: CDR1 SNHLY, CDR2 FYNNEI. The CDR3 sequence is 13 residues long. V lost 8 bases, J lost 5 bases, and 15 bases lay in between. The CDR3 DNA reads as TGTGCCAGCTCGGAATGGGAGTGGGAGACCCAGTACTTC. Translation: CASSEWEWETQYF.

This chain joins TRBV7-7 and TRBJ2-3; D remains unclear. The CDR3 extends over 13 amino acids. Germline values: CDR1 SSHAT, CDR2 FNYEAQ (reference sequence). With 5 bases removed from V and 6 bases from J, the gap between germline ends came to 12 bases. As DNA, the CDR3 is TGTGCCAGCAGCACTGGACGGGCGGATACGCAGTATTTT. This codes for CASSTGRADTQYF.

The chain carries TRBV30 and TRBJ2-5, with D hard to call. Looked up from germline, CDR1 is GTSNPN and CDR2 is SVGIG (reference sequence). Trimming cost V 0 bases and J 2 bases, with 1 base left between them. The CDR3 sequence is 11 residues long. The CDR3 protein is CAWSVQETQYF. The CDR3 bases are TGTGCCTGGAGTGTACAAGAGACCCAGTACTTC.

The chain is built from TRBV27 and TRBJ2-5; D is undetermined. The V gene's germline CDR1 is MNHEY and CDR2 SMNVEV (reference sequence). Trimming left V 8 bases short and J 2 bases short, with 15 bases between. This CDR3 region has 14 residues. The CDR3 is CASYRPQIQETQYF. The DNA of the CDR3 is TGTGCCAGCTACCGCCCTCAAATTCAAGAGACCCAGTACTTC.

The V gene is TRBV7-9, the J gene TRBJ2-7; maybe TRBD2 (6 bases). Trimming shortened V by 5 bases and J by 9 bases, and 11 bases separated the two germline ends. Germline CDR1 and CDR2: SEHNR and FQNEAQ (reference sequence). The CDR3 has 11 residues. The CDR3 loop is CASSSGSAQYV. The CDR3, as DNA: TGTGCCAGCAGCAGCGGGTCGGCGCAGTACGTC.